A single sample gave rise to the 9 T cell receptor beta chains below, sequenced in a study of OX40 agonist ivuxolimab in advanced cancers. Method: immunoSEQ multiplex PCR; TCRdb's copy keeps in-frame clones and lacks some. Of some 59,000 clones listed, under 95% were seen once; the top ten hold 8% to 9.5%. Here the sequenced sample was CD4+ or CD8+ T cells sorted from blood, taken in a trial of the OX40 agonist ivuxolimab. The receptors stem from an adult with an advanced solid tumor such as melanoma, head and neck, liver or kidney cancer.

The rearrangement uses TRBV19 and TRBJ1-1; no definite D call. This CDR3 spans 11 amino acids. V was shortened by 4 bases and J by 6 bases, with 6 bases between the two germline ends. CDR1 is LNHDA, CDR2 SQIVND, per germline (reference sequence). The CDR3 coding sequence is TGTGCCAGTAGTAACGGAGCTGAAGCTTTCTTT. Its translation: CASSNGAEAFF.

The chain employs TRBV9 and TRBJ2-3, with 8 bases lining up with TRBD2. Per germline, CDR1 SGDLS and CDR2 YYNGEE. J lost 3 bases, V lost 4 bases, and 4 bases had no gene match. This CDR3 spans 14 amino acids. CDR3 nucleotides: TGTGCCAGCAGCCCCTCGGGAGGGACAGATACGCAGTATTTT. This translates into CASSPSGGTDTQYF.

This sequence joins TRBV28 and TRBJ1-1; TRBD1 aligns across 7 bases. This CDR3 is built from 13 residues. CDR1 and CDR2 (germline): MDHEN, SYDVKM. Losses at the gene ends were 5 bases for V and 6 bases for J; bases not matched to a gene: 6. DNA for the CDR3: TGTGCCAGCAGTCCCACAGGGGAGGCTGAAGCTTTCTTT. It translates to CASSPTGEAEAFF.

CDR3 in amino acids: CASSISANQPQHF. Written as DNA, the CDR3 is TGTGCCAGTAGTATAAGTGCCAATCAGCCCCAGCATTTT. J is TRBJ1-5 and V is TRBV19; D is unresolved. The germline CDR1 and CDR2 sequences are LNHDA and SQIVND (reference sequence). Deletions cut 2 bases from V and 3 bases from J, with 5 bases between. The CDR3 is made up of 13 amino acids.

The CDR3 protein is CASSKIRDLETNTEAFF. The CDR3, as DNA: TGTGCCAGCAGCAAAATCCGGGACCTAGAGACGAACACTGAAGCTTTCTTT. The rearrangement links TRBV13 to TRBJ1-1; TRBD1 might be the D (5 bases). V shed 5 bases and J shed 1 base, with 20 bases lying between them. CDR1 is PRHDT and CDR2 is FYEKMQ in the germline V gene (reference sequence). CDR3 size: 17 residues.

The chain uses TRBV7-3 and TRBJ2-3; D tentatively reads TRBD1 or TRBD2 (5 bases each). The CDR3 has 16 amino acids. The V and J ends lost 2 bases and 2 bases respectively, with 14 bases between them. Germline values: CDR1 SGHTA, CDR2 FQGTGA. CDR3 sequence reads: CASSLGAADFTDTQYF. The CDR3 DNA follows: TGTGCCAGCAGCTTAGGGGCGGCGGACTTCACAGATACGCAGTATTTT. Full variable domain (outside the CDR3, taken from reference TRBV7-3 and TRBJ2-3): GAGVSQTPSNKVTEKGKYVELRCDPISGHTALYWYRQSLGQGPEFLIYFQGTGAADDSGLPNDRFFAVRPEGSVSTLKIQRTERGDSAVYLCASSLGAADFTDTQYFGPGTRLTVL.

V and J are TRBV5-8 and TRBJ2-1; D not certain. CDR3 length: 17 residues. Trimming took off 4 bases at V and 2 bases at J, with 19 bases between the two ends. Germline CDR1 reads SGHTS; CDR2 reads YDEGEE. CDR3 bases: TGTGCCAGCAGCCCTAGGGCCCATCGGTGGGCCTACAATGAGCAGTTCTTC. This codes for CASSPRAHRWAYNEQFF.

CDR3 amino acids: CASSGDRAISGNTIYF. The DNA for the CDR3 is TGTGCCAGCAGCGGGGACAGGGCGATCTCTGGAAACACCATATATTTT. The chain employs TRBV9 and TRBJ1-3; the match to TRBD1 covers 9 bases. There are 16 residues in the CDR3. The ends lost 3 bases at V and 0 bases at J; junction bases unmatched: 4. Germline-derived CDR1 and CDR2 are SGDLS and YYNGEE.

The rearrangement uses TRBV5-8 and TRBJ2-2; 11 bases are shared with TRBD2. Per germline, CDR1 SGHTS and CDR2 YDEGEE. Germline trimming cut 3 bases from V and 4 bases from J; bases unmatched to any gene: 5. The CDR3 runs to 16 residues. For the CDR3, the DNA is TGTGCCAGCAGCTCCATAGCGGGAGGGCTCACCGGGGAGCTGTTTTTT. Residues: CASSSIAGGLTGELFF.